This T cell receptor (beta chain) derives from a study of early T cells in non-severe SARS-CoV-2 infection (dated by TCRdb to about 2021). Study-level background: TCR sequencing used bulk RNA from unsorted whole blood, so alpha and beta chains could not be paired.

Libraries were constructed by 5' RACE. The listed sequencing device is NextSeq 500. Unique molecular identifiers were attached to individual cDNA molecules in the TCR library protocol so that sequencing error and PCR bias could be corrected. Both TCR alpha and beta chains were sequenced, and tight co-correlation was observed between alpha and beta sequence abundances in each sample. The paper's processing steps were these. V gene, J gene and CDR3 annotation of TCR sequences was performed with Decombinator V4. TCRs were defined as expanded if a significant change between any two time points was detected under a Poisson model with p below 0.0001. TCR abundances were normalised to the total number of TCRs sequenced per sample and were expressed as counts per million. TRAV1-2 paired with TRAJ12, TRAJ20 or TRAJ33 defined MAIT TCRs, while TRAV10 paired with TRAJ18 defined iNKT TCRs. VDJdb, accessed 1 November 2021, was searched for CMV, EBV and SARS-CoV-2 annotated TCRs, excluding TCRs annotated for multiple antigens. TCRdb itself trimmed the public reads at Q25 with fastp, ran MiXCR and retained productive beta chains. Identical CDR3 proteins give one entry, which carries the most common genes and DNA. For this entry, the V and J calls and clone size follow TCRdb and not the study's own pipeline. This sample holds 97,000 or so distinct CDR3 sequences; less than 15% were observed only once. Roughly 6.2% of the sample goes to the ten largest clones.

Results the study describes overall, beyond this receptor: VDJdb matching was skewed toward anti-spike CD8 responses, so virus-specific expansions were likely underestimated and private and CD4 specificities were missed.

For this clonotype: The antigen this receptor binds is unknown. One base away there is no much larger clone; base qualities are not given.

At the junction V is shortened by 6 bases and J by 8 bases, with 22 bases in between. The CDR3 has 14 amino acids, counting the end cysteine and phenylalanine. The sequence is cut down to CDR3 DNA, 42 bases in frame from base 1. CDR1 is given as DFQATT and CDR2 as SNEGSKA, both from the germline V gene (reference sequence). A case-control design nested within a healthcare worker cohort in London, UK, was used, with weekly nasopharyngeal swab PCR tests and blood sampling performed. Healthcare workers were recruited between 23 and 31 March 2020, during the week of the UK lockdown, and were followed weekly for up to about 15 weeks.

The chain employs TRBV20-1 and TRBJ1-1, with TRBD1 perhaps the D gene, on 6 matching bases. The sample comprised whole blood. This TCR was sampled from an adult who was a healthcare worker with PCR-confirmed SARS-CoV-2 infection or an uninfected control (not recorded which). The CDR3 is CSALLPIRGPEAFF. The nucleotides read TGCAGTGCGCTTCTCCCCATACGGGGGCCCGAAGCTTTCTTT.